Sequencing of this TCR beta chain was carried out in a study of blood T cell repertoires in COVID-19. Study-level information: T cells, B-cell-depleted T cells, or PBMCs supplied cDNA or gDNA.

Cohort 3 donors counted as recovered after two negative PCRs, clearance, or resolved symptoms. V lost 5 bases and J lost 3, with 5 bases in between. In germline, CDR1 is SGHVS, CDR2 FQNEAQ. This CDR3 comprises 12 residues. Repertoires were generated with immunoSEQ multiplex PCR, while TCRdb's copy carries only in-frame clones and drops some. The sample includes around 200,000 clones, roughly 90% of them seen just once. Sequencing was performed on PBMCs or T cells enriched from blood (not recorded which). The chain combines TRBV7-8 with TRBJ2-1; D call uncertain. This receptor was obtained from a woman in her twenties or thirties who had recovered from COVID-19. CDR3 nucleotides: TGTGCCAGCAGCCCCTACTACAATGAGCAGTTCTTC. This encodes CASSPYYNEQFF.